Below, one T cell receptor beta chain is given with its context. The V gene lost 0 bases and the J gene lost 3 bases, with 9 bases spanning the gap. CDR3 size: 15 residues. Germline CDR1 is ENHRY and CDR2 is SYGVKD. The sample belongs to a study of shared clonotypes between healthy human individuals. Produced via immunoSEQ multiplex PCR; TCRdb's table is partial and in-frame only. The data hold about 490,000 clones, with around 79% observed a single time. The chain uses TRBV10-3 and TRBJ1-5; no firm D call. The sequence was obtained from a woman aged 40 to 50 in good health. Some clones in this sample may be carry-over from other donors' samples. Sequenced sample: PBMCs. CDR3 coding DNA: TGTGCCATCAGTGAGTCGGTACAGCTCAATCAGCCCCAGCATTTT. It codes for CAISESVQLNQPQHF.